This T cell receptor beta chain was found in a study of OX40 agonist ivuxolimab in advanced cancers. Overall study: Participants averaged roughly 60 years of age (range roughly 23 to 79) and were around 83% male. Study outcomes and limitations: Normalized T-cell clonal expansion was also low in some nonresponders. Both blood CD4+ and CD8+ T cells showed clonal growth by week 6 at 0.1 to 3.0 mg/kg.

The V end lost 2 bases, the J end lost 4 bases, and 12 bases lay between the germline ends. In germline, CDR1 is SGHNT, CDR2 YYREEE (reference sequence). The CDR3 is made up of 15 amino acids. A word on this clone: Its cognate antigen is unknown.

The table came from immunoSEQ multiplex PCR; TCRdb's copy has only in-frame clones and leaves some out. The sample consists of 35,000 to 40,000 clones, about 86% of them appearing once. Autoimmune disease history or systemic immunosuppression barred patients. The chain links TRBV5-4 to TRBJ2-2; D gene uncertain. Here the sequenced sample was CD4+ or CD8+ T cells sorted from blood, taken in a trial of the OX40 agonist ivuxolimab. The clonotype was recovered from an adult with an advanced solid tumor such as melanoma, head and neck, liver or kidney cancer. In nucleotides, the CDR3 is TGTGCCAGCAGCTTAAGGACGGATTCCACCGGGGAGCTGTTTTTT. Amino acids: CASSLRTDSTGELFF. The whole variable domain, filled in from reference TRBV5-4 and TRBJ2-2, reads ETGVTQSPTHLIKTRGQQVTLRCSSQSGHNTVSWYQQALGQGPQFIFQYYREEENGRGNFPPRFSGLQFPNYSSELNVNALELDDSALYLCASSLRTDSTGELFFGEGSRLTVL.